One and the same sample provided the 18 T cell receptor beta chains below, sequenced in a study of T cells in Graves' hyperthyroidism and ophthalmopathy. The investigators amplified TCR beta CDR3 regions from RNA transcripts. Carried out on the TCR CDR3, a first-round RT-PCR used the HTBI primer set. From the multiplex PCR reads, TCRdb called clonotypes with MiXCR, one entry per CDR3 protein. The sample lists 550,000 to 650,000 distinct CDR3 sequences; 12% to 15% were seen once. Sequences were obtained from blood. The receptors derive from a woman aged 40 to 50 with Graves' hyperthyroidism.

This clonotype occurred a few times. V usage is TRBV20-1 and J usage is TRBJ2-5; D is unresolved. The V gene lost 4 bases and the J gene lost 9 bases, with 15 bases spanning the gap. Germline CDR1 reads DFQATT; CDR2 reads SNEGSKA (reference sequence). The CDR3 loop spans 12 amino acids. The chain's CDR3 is CSATLPEVPQYF. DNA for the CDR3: TGCAGTGCTACTCTACCCGAAGTGCCCCAGTACTTC.

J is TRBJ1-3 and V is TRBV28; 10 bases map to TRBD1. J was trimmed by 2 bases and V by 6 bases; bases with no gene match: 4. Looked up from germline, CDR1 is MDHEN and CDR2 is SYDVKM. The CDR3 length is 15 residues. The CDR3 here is CASRGQGLTGNTIYF. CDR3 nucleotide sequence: TGTGCCAGCAGGGGACAGGGGTTAACTGGAAACACCATATATTTT.

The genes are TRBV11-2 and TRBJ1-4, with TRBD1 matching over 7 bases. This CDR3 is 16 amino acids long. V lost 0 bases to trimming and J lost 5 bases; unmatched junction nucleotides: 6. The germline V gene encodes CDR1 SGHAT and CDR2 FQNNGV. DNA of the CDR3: TGTGCCAGCAGCTTAGAGACAGGGTATCGAAATGAAAAACTGTTTTTT. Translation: CASSLETGYRNEKLFF.

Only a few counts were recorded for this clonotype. The DNA for the CDR3 is TGTGCCAGCAGCCCACGGTTGTTAAGGGACCAAGAGACCCAGTACTTC. Its translation: CASSPRLLRDQETQYF. This chain connects TRBV7-9 to TRBJ2-5; D remains unclear. CDR3 length equals 16 residues. Trimming took off 5 bases at V and 0 bases at J, with 16 bases between the two ends. From germline, CDR1 is SEHNR and CDR2 FQNEAQ (reference sequence).

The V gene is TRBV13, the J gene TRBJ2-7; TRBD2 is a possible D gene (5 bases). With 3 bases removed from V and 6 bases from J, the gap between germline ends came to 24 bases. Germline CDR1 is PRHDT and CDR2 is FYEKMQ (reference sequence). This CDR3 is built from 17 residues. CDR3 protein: CASSLRQVEKRVGEQYF. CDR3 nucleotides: TGTGCCAGCAGCTTGCGGCAGGTCGAAAAGAGGGTGGGCGAGCAGTACTTC.

CDR3 sequence: CASKPDRGGSPLHF. Here the CDR3 DNA reads TGTGCCAGCAAGCCGGACAGGGGGGGTTCACCCCTCCACTTT. The V call is TRBV2, the J call TRBJ1-6; 10 bases align to TRBD1. The CDR3 has 14 amino acids. In germline, CDR1 is SNHLY, CDR2 FYNNEI. The ends lost 7 bases at V and 9 bases at J; junction bases unmatched: 6.

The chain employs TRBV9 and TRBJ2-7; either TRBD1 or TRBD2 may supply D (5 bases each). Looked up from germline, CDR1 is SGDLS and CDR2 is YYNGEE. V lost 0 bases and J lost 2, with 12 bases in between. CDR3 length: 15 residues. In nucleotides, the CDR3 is TGTGCCAGCAGCGTAGTTCGGGGCCCCACCTACGAGCAGTACTTC. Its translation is CASSVVRGPTYEQYF.

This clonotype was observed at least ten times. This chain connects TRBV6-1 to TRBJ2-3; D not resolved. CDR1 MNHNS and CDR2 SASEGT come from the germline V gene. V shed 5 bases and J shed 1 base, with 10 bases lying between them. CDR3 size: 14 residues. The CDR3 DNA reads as TGTGCCAGCAGTCCCCGCCGGGGCACAGATACGCAGTATTTT. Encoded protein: CASSPRRGTDTQYF.

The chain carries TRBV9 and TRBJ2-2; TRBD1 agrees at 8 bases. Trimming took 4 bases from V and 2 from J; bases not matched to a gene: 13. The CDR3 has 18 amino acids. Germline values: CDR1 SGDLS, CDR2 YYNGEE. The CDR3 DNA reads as TGTGCCAGCAGCCTTTACTACAGGGGGTCTTTAAACACCGGGGAGCTGTTTTTT. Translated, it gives CASSLYYRGSLNTGELFF. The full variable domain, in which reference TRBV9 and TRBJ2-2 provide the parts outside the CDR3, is DSGVTQTPKHLITATGQRVTLRCSPRSGDLSVYWYQQSLDQGLQFLIQYYNGEERAKGNILERFSAQQFPDLHSELNLSSLELGDSALYFCASSLYYRGSLNTGELFFGEGSRLTVL.

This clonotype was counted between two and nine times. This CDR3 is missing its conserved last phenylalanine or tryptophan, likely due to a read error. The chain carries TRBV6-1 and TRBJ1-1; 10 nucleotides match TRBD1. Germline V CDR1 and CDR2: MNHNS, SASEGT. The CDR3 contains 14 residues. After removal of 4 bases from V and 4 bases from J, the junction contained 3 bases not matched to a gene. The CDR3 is CASSAGQGGTEAFL. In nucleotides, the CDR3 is TGTGCCAGCAGTGCCGGACAGGGGGGCACTGAAGCTTTCCTT.

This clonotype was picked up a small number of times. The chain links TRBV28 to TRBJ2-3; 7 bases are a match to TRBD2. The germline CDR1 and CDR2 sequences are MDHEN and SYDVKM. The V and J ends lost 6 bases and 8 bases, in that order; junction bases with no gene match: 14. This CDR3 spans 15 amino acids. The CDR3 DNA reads TGTGCCAGCAGGGGGGGGGTAGTGGAGTGGAGTACGCAGTATTTT. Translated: CASRGGVVEWSTQYF.

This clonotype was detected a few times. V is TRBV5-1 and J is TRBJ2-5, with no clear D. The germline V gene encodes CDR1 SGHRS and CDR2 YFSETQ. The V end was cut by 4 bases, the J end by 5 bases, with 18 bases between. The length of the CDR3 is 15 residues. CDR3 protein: CASSPEGLSFETQYF. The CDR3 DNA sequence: TGCGCCAGCAGCCCGGAAGGCCTCTCGTTTGAGACCCAGTACTTC.

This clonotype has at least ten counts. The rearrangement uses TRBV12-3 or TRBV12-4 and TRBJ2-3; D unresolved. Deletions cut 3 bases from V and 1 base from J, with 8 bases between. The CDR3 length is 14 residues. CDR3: CASSFRARTDTQYF. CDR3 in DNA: TGTGCCAGCAGTTTTAGGGCCCGCACAGATACGCAGTATTTT.

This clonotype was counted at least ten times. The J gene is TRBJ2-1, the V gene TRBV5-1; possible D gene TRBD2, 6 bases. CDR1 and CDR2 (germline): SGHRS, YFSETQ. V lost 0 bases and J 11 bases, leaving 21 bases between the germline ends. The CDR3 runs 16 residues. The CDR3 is CASSLAMDYPEYKQFF. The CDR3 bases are TGCGCCAGCAGCTTGGCCATGGACTATCCAGAATATAAGCAGTTCTTC.

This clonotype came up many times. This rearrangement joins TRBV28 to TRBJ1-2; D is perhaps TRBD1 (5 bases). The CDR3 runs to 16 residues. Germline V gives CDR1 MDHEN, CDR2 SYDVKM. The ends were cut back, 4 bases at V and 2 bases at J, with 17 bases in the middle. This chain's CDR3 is CASSSASTAQNYGYTF. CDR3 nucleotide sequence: TGTGCCAGCAGTTCCGCTTCGACAGCACAGAACTATGGCTACACCTTC.

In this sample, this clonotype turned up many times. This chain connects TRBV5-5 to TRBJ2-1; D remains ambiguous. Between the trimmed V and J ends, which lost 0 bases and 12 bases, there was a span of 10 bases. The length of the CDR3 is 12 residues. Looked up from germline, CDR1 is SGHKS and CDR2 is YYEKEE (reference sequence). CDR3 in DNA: TGTGCCAGCAGCTTGGTGGTGGGCAGGCAGTTCTTC. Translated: CASSLVVGRQFF.

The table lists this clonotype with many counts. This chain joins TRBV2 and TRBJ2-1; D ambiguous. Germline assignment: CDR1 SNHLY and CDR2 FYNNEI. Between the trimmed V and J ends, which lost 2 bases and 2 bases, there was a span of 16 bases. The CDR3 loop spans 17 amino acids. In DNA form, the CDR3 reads TGTGCCAGCAGTGAAAGAGTCGATAGTGGGGCCTACAATGAGCAGTTCTTC. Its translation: CASSERVDSGAYNEQFF.

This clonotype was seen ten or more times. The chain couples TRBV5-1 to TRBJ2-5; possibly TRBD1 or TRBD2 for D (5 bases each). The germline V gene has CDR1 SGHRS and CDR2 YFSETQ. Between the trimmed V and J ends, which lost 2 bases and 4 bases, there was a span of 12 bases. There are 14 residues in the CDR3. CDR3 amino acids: CASSLGTVRETQYF. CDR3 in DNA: TGCGCCAGCAGCTTAGGGACCGTCCGAGAGACCCAGTACTTC.